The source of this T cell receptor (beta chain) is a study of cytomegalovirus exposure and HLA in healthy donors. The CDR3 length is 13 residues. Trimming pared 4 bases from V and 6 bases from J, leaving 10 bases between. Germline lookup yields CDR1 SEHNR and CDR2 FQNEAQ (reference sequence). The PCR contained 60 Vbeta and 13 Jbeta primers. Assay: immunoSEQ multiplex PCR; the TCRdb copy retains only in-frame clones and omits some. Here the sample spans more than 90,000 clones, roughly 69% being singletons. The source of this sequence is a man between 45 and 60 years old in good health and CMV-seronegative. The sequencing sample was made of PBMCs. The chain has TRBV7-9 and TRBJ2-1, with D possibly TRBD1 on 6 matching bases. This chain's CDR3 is CASSSIQGNEQFF. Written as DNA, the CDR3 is TGTGCCAGCAGCTCGATACAGGGCAATGAGCAGTTCTTC.